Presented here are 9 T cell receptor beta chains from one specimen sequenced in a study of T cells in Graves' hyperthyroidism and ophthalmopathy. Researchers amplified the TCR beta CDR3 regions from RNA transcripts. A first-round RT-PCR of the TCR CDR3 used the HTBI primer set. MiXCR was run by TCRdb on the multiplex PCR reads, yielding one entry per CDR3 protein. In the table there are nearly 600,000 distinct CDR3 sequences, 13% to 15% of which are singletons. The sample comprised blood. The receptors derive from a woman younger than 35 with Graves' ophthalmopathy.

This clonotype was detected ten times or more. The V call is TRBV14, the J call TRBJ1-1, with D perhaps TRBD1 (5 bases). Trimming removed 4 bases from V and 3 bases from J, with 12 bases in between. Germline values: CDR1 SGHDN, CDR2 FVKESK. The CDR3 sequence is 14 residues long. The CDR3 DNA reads TGTGCCAGCAGCCCCAATTGGGGGGACACTGAAGCTTTCTTT. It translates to CASSPNWGDTEAFF.

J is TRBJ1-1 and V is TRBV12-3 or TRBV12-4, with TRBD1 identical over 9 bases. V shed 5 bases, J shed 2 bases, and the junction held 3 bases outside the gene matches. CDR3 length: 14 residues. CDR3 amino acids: CASSRTGVNTEAFF. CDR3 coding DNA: TGTGCCAGCAGTCGGACAGGGGTTAACACTGAAGCTTTCTTT.

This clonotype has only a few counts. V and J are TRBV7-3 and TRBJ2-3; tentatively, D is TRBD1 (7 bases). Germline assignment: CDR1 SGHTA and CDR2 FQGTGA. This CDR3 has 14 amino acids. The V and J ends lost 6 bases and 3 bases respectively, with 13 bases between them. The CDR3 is CASRRDRLTDTQYF. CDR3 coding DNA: TGTGCCAGCAGGCGGGACAGACTAACAGATACGCAGTATTTT.

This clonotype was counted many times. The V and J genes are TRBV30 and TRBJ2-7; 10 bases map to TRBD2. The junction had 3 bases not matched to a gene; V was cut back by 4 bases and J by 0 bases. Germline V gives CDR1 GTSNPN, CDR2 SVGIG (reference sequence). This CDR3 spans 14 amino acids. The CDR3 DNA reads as TGTGCCTGGACCTTAGCGGGAGGCTCCTACGAGCAGTACTTC. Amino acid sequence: CAWTLAGGSYEQYF.

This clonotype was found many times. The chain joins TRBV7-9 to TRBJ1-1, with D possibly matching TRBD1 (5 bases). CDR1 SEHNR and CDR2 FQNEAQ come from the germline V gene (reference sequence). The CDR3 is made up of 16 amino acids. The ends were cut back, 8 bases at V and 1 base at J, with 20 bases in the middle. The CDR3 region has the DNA TGTGCCAGCCGACCCCCCCTAGGGACGGCGAACACTGAAGCTTTCTTT. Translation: CASRPPLGTANTEAFF.

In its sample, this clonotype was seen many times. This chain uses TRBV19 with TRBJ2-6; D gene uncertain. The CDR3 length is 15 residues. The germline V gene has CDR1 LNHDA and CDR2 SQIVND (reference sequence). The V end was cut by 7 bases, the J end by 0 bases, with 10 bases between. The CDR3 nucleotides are TGTGCCAGTATCGACGTCCTCTCTGGGGCCAACGTCCTGACTTTC. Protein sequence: CASIDVLSGANVLTF.

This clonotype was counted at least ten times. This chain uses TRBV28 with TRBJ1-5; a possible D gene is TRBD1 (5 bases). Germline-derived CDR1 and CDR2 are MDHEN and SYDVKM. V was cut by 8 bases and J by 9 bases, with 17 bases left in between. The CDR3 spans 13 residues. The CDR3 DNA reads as TGTGCCAGCCTCACGGGGGTGGGGCGGCCCCAGCATTTT. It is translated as CASLTGVGRPQHF.

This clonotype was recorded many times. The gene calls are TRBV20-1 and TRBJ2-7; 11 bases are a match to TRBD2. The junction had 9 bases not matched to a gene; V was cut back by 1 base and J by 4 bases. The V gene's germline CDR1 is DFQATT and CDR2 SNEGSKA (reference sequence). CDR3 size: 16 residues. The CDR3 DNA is TGCAGTGCTAGAGGGCTAGCGGGAGGTATAGGGTACGAGCAGTACTTC. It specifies CSARGLAGGIGYEQYF.

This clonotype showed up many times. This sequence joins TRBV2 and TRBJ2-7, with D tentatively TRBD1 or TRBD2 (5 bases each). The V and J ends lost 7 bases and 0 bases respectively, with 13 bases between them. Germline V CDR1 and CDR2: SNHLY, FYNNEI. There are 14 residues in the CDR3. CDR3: CASTGGGYSYEQYF. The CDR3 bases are TGTGCCAGCACTGGGGGTGGATACTCCTACGAGCAGTACTTC.